The T cell receptor beta chain described here comes from a study of T-cell reconstitution after alpha-beta-depleted transplantation in children. Unique molecular identifiers were used in preparing the TCRbeta library. TCRdb independently ran MiXCR on the PCR reads; one entry per CDR3 protein. The sample yields fewer than 550,000 distinct CDR3 sequences, about an eighth seen once. This clonotype was seen ten or more times. The TCR originated in a female patient between 2 and 15 years old who had a stem cell transplant for aplastic anemia, so the T cells may come from the graft donor. The input for sequencing was PBMCs, mostly from graft donor cells, taken 180 days after TCRalphabeta/CD19-depleted stem cell transplant.

CDR3 region: CASSLTTGTGDGATGANVLTF. The CDR3 nucleotides are TGTGCCAGCAGTTTGACAACCGGGACAGGCGACGGGGCGACTGGGGCCAACGTCCTGACTTTC. V is TRBV28 and J is TRBJ2-6, with 8 bases matching TRBD1. J lost 2 bases, V lost 3 bases, and 18 bases had no gene match. This CDR3 region has 21 residues. Germline values: CDR1 MDHEN, CDR2 SYDVKM.